These T cell receptor beta chains were read from a single sample in a study of cytomegalovirus exposure and HLA in healthy donors. The table came from immunoSEQ multiplex PCR; TCRdb's copy has only in-frame clones and leaves some out. This sample yields 250,000 to 350,000 clones, of which about nine tenths are seen a single time; more than 0.9% belongs to the top ten. Sequencing was performed on PBMCs. The receptors originated from a woman between 25 and 40 years old in good health and CMV-seropositive. Both conserved end residues are part of each CDR3. D genes are given only for firm matches. Clone size is given for some rows only: seen once, a few or many times, or a class if the clone is expanded.

CDR3aa: CASSYRLAGGGEQYF; CDR3nt: TGTGCCAGCAGCTATCGACTAGCGGGGGGCGGCGAGCAGTACTTC; d_gene: TRBD2; j_gene: TRBJ2-7; v_gene: TRBV13; abundance: NA
CDR3aa: CASSETPGLAGVYNEQFF; CDR3nt: TGCGCCAGCAGCGAAACCCCGGGACTAGCGGGAGTATACAATGAGCAGTTCTTC; d_gene: TRBD2; j_gene: TRBJ2-1; v_gene: TRBV4-1; abundance: NA
CDR3aa: CASSMGVRQPQHF; CDR3nt: TGTGCCAGCAGTATGGGTGTGAGACAGCCCCAGCATTTT; d_gene: NA; j_gene: TRBJ1-5; v_gene: TRBV27; abundance: NA
CDR3aa: CASSLVSGPLTDTQYF; CDR3nt: TGTGCCAGCAGTTTAGTATCGGGTCCATTAACAGATACGCAGTATTTT; d_gene: NA; j_gene: TRBJ2-3; v_gene: TRBV27; abundance: once
CDR3aa: CASSLGTGQETQYF; CDR3nt: TGTGCCAGCAGTCTAGGGACAGGCCAAGAGACCCAGTACTTC; d_gene: TRBD1; j_gene: TRBJ2-5; v_gene: TRBV27; abundance: NA
CDR3aa: CASSRRGTGNRNEQFF; CDR3nt: TGTGCCAGCAGCCGACGCGGGACAGGGAATCGCAATGAGCAGTTCTTC; d_gene: TRBD1; j_gene: TRBJ2-1; v_gene: TRBV13; abundance: NA
CDR3aa: CAWSESVETQYF; CDR3nt: TGTGCCTGGAGTGAAAGTGTGGAGACCCAGTACTTC; d_gene: NA; j_gene: TRBJ2-5; v_gene: TRBV30; abundance: NA
CDR3aa: CASRSSGTGEYEQYF; CDR3nt: TGTGCCAGCAGGTCGTCCGGGACAGGCGAGTACGAGCAGTACTTC; d_gene: TRBD1; j_gene: TRBJ2-7; v_gene: TRBV25-1; abundance: NA
CDR3aa: CASSQSRAGSGNTIYF; CDR3nt: TGTGCCAGCAGCCAATCGCGGGCAGGGTCTGGAAACACCATATATTTT; d_gene: NA; j_gene: TRBJ1-3; v_gene: TRBV16; abundance: NA
CDR3aa: CASSPGEGTGYEQYF; CDR3nt: TGTGCCAGCAGCCCAGGGGAGGGAACTGGCTACGAGCAGTACTTC; d_gene: NA; j_gene: TRBJ2-7; v_gene: TRBV7-2; abundance: NA
CDR3aa: CASSARDRGRGNTEAFF; CDR3nt: TGTGCCAGCAGTGCTCGGGACAGGGGACGGGGGAACACTGAAGCTTTCTTT; d_gene: TRBD1; j_gene: TRBJ1-1; v_gene: TRBV6-1; abundance: once
CDR3aa: CASSYNQRGFDEQYF; CDR3nt: TGTGCCAGCAGTTACAACCAGCGGGGGTTTGACGAGCAGTACTTC; d_gene: TRBD2; j_gene: TRBJ2-7; v_gene: TRBV6-5; abundance: NA
CDR3aa: CASSLAVGGTGEKLFF; CDR3nt: TGCGCCAGCAGCTTGGCCGTGGGAGGGACTGGAGAAAAACTGTTTTTT; d_gene: NA; j_gene: TRBJ1-4; v_gene: TRBV5-1; abundance: NA
CDR3aa: CASSPSIVQPQHF; CDR3nt: TGTGCCAGCAGCCCTTCCATCGTGCAGCCCCAGCATTTT; d_gene: NA; j_gene: TRBJ1-5; v_gene: TRBV16; abundance: once
CDR3aa: CASSSVKGTFYEQYF; CDR3nt: TGTGCCAGCAGCTCAGTTAAGGGGACTTTTTACGAGCAGTACTTC; d_gene: NA; j_gene: TRBJ2-7; v_gene: TRBV7-9; abundance: NA
CDR3aa: CASNEGGAYMDTQYF; CDR3nt: TGTGCCAGCAACGAGGGGGGGGCTTATATGGATACGCAGTATTTT; d_gene: NA; j_gene: TRBJ2-3; v_gene: TRBV6-1; abundance: NA
CDR3aa: CASSPRTGTYGYTF; CDR3nt: TGTGCCAGCAGTCCAAGGACAGGCACATATGGCTACACCTTC; d_gene: TRBD1; j_gene: TRBJ1-2; v_gene: TRBV28; abundance: few
CDR3aa: CASSVWARRDNEQFF; CDR3nt: TGTGCCAGCAGCGTATGGGCTAGACGTGATAATGAGCAGTTCTTC; d_gene: NA; j_gene: TRBJ2-1; v_gene: TRBV9; abundance: NA
CDR3aa: CASSSAGSSSYNEQFF; CDR3nt: TGTGCCAGTAGTTCCGCAGGGTCAAGCTCCTACAATGAGCAGTTCTTC; d_gene: NA; j_gene: TRBJ2-1; v_gene: TRBV19; abundance: NA
CDR3aa: CASSAASYTEAFF; CDR3nt: TGTGCCAGCAGCGCGGCTTCTTACACTGAAGCTTTCTTT; d_gene: NA; j_gene: TRBJ1-1; v_gene: TRBV2; abundance: NA
CDR3aa: CSVVDSEGVYEQYF; CDR3nt: TGCAGCGTTGTCGACAGTGAAGGAGTGTACGAGCAGTACTTC; d_gene: NA; j_gene: TRBJ2-7; v_gene: TRBV29-1; abundance: NA
CDR3aa: CASSLLAGAKETQYF; CDR3nt: TGTGCCAGCAGTTTATTAGCGGGAGCCAAAGAGACCCAGTACTTC; d_gene: TRBD2; j_gene: TRBJ2-5; v_gene: TRBV27; abundance: NA
CDR3aa: CASSLSASGSLTYEQYF; CDR3nt: TGCGCCAGCAGCTTGTCGGCTAGCGGGAGCCTCACCTACGAGCAGTACTTC; d_gene: TRBD2; j_gene: TRBJ2-7; v_gene: TRBV5-1; abundance: NA
CDR3aa: CASSFGQTYEQYF; CDR3nt: TGTGCCAGCAGCTTCGGACAAACCTACGAGCAGTACTTC; d_gene: NA; j_gene: TRBJ2-7; v_gene: TRBV5-6; abundance: NA
CDR3aa: CASSLWRKGGGTDEKLFF; CDR3nt: TGTGCCAGCAGTTTATGGCGGAAGGGTGGGGGGACGGATGAAAAACTGTTTTTT; d_gene: NA; j_gene: TRBJ1-4; v_gene: TRBV27; abundance: NA
CDR3aa: CATSGGGGTEAFF; CDR3nt: TGTGCCACCAGCGGCGGGGGTGGCACTGAAGCTTTCTTT; d_gene: NA; j_gene: TRBJ1-1; v_gene: TRBV15; abundance: NA
CDR3aa: CASSGLGQGNQPQHF; CDR3nt: TGTGCCAGCTCAGGCCTCGGACAGGGTAATCAGCCCCAGCATTTT; d_gene: TRBD1; j_gene: TRBJ1-5; v_gene: TRBV18; abundance: NA
CDR3aa: CASGTSANRSSYEQYF; CDR3nt: TGTGCCAGCGGGACTAGCGCCAACAGGAGCTCCTACGAGCAGTACTTC; d_gene: TRBD2; j_gene: TRBJ2-7; v_gene: TRBV2; abundance: NA
CDR3aa: CSVEGGQAVNTGELFF; CDR3nt: TGCAGCGTTGAAGGGGGGCAGGCCGTGAACACCGGGGAGCTGTTTTTT; d_gene: NA; j_gene: TRBJ2-2; v_gene: TRBV29-1; abundance: NA
CDR3aa: CASKGRALAGVGDEQFF; CDR3nt: TGTGCCAGTAAGGGGCGGGCACTAGCGGGAGTTGGAGATGAGCAGTTCTTC; d_gene: TRBD2; j_gene: TRBJ2-1; v_gene: TRBV19; abundance: NA
CDR3aa: CASSQTSRRQYF; CDR3nt: TGTGCCAGCAGCCAGACTAGCAGACGGCAGTACTTC; d_gene: TRBD2; j_gene: TRBJ2-7; v_gene: TRBV11-2; abundance: NA
CDR3aa: CASSFQDRAYEQYF; CDR3nt: TGTGCCAGCAGCTTTCAGGACAGGGCCTACGAGCAGTACTTC; d_gene: TRBD1; j_gene: TRBJ2-7; v_gene: TRBV13; abundance: once
CDR3aa: CASSVASGVENEQFF; CDR3nt: TGTGCCAGCAGCGTAGCTAGCGGAGTCGAAAATGAGCAGTTCTTC; d_gene: TRBD2; j_gene: TRBJ2-1; v_gene: TRBV9; abundance: NA